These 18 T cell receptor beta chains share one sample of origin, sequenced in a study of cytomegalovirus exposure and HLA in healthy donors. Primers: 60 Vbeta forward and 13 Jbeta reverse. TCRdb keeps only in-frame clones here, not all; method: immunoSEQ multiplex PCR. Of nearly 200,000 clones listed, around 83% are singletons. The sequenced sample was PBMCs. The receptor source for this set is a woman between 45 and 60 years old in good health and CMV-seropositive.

The CDR3 nucleotides read TGTGCCAGCAGGACAGGGGAACAGCCCCAGCATTTT. It is translated as CASRTGEQPQHF. V gene TRBV28 combines with J gene TRBJ1-5; 8 positions agree with TRBD1. V was clipped by 6 bases and J by 7 bases; unmatched bases: 2. The V gene's germline CDR1 is MDHEN and CDR2 SYDVKM. CDR3 length equals 12 residues.

CDR3 DNA: TGTGCCAGCGGGAGGACAGGGGAGGACGAGCAGTACTTC. Translated, it gives CASGRTGEDEQYF. The V gene is TRBV27, the J gene TRBJ2-7; 9 bases align to TRBD1. This CDR3 region has 13 residues. Germline trimming cut 8 bases from V and 5 bases from J; bases unmatched to any gene: 7. The germline gives CDR1 MNHEY, CDR2 SMNVEV (reference sequence).

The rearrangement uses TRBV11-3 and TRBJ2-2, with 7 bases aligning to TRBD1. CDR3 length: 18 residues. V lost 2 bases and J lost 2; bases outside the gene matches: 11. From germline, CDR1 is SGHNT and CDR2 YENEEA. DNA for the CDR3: TGTGCCAGCAGCTTAAGCCTTGGGTCAGGGGGAAACACCGGGGAGCTGTTTTTT. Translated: CASSLSLGSGGNTGELFF.

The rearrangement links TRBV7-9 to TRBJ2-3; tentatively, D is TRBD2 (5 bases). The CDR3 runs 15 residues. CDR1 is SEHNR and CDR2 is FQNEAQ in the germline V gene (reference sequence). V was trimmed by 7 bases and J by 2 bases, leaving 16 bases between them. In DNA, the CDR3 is TGTGCCAGCACCTCTGGGAGCCCGATCACAGATACGCAGTATTTT. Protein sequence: CASTSGSPITDTQYF.

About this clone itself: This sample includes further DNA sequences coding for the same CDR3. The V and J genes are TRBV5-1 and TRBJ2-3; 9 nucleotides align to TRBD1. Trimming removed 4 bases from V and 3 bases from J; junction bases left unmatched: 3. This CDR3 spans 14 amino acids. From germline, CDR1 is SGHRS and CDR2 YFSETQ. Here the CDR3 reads CASSPGQGTDTQYF. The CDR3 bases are TGCGCCAGCAGCCCAGGACAGGGGACAGATACGCAGTATTTT.

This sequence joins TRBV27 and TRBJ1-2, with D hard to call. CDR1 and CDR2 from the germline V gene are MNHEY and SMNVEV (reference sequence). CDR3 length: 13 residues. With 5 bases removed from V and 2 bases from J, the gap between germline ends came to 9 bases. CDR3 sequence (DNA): TGTGCCAGCAGTCCGGTCGTCAACTATGGCTACACCTTC. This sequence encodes CASSPVVNYGYTF.

The DNA of the CDR3 is TGTGCCAGCAGCTCCCAAGGTCGGACTAGCGGGAGTTGGGAGACCCAGTACTTC. Protein product: CASSSQGRTSGSWETQYF. This sequence joins TRBV7-2 and TRBJ2-5; 13 nucleotides match TRBD2. The V segment lost 4 bases and the J segment 5 bases; nucleotides outside the gene matches: 13. Germline V gene data show CDR1 as SGHTA and CDR2 as FQGNSA. The length of the CDR3 is 18 residues.

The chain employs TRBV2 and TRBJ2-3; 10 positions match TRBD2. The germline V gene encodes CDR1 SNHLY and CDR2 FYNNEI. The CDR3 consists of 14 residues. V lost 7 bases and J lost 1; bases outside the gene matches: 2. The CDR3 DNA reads TGTGCCAGCACCGGGACTAGCGGCACAGATACGCAGTATTTT. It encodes CASTGTSGTDTQYF.

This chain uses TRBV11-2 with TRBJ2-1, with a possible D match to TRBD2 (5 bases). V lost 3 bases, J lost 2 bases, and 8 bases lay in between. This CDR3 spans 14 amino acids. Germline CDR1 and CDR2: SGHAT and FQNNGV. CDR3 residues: CASSFAEAYNEQFF. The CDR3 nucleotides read TGTGCCAGCAGCTTTGCGGAGGCCTACAATGAGCAGTTCTTC.

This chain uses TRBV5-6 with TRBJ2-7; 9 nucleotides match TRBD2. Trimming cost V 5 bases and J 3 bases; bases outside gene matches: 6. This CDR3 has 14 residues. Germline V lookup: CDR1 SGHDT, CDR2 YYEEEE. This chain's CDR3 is CASSLRTSVYEQYF. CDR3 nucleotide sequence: TGTGCCAGCAGTTTGCGGACTAGCGTCTACGAGCAGTACTTC.

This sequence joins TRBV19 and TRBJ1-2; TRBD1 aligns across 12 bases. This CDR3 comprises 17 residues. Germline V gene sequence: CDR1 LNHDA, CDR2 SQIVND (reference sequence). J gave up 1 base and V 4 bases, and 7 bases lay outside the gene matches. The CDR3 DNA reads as TGTGCCAGTAGTACATCCGGGACAGGGGGCGATAACTATGGCTACACCTTC. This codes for CASSTSGTGGDNYGYTF. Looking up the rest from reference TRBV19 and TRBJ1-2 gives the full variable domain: DGGITQSPKYLFRKEGQNVTLSCEQNLNHDAMYWYRQDPGQGLRLIYYSQIVNDFQKGDIAEGYSVSREKKESFPLTVTSAQKNPTAFYLCASSTSGTGGDNYGYTFGSGTRLTVV.

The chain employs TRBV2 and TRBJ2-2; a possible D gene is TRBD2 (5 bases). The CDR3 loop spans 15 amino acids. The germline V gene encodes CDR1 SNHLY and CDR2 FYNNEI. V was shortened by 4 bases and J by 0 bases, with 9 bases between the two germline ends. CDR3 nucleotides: TGTGCCAGCAGTGGGGGAGCTTCGAACACCGGGGAGCTGTTTTTT. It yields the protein CASSGGASNTGELFF.

The CDR3, as DNA: TGCGCCAGCAGCCCGGGGCGGACTAGCGCCTACAATGAGCAGTTCTTC. It specifies CASSPGRTSAYNEQFF. This chain uses TRBV5-1 with TRBJ2-1, with TRBD2 matching over 9 bases. This CDR3 has 16 residues. CDR1 SGHRS and CDR2 YFSETQ come from the germline V gene. The junction had 7 bases not matched to a gene; V was cut back by 4 bases and J by 2 bases.

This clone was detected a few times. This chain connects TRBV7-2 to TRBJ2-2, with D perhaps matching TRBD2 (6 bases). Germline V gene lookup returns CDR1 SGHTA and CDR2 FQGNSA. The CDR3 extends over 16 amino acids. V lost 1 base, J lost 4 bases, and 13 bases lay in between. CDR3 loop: CASSLVPGGATGELFF. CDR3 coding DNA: TGTGCCAGCAGCTTAGTCCCCGGCGGGGCCACCGGGGAGCTGTTTTTT.

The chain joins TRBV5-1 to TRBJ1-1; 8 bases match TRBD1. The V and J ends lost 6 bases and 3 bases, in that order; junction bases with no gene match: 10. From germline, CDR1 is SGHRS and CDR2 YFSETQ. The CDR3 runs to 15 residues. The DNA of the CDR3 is TGCGCCAGCACACTTCAGACAGGGGCCTACACTGAAGCTTTCTTT. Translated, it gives CASTLQTGAYTEAFF.

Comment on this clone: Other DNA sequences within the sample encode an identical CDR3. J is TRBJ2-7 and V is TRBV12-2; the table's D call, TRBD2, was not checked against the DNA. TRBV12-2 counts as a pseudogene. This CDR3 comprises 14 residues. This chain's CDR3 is CASRSTGTRYEQYF. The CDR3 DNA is TGTGCAAGTCGGTCTACCGGGACTCGCTACGAGCAGTACTTC.

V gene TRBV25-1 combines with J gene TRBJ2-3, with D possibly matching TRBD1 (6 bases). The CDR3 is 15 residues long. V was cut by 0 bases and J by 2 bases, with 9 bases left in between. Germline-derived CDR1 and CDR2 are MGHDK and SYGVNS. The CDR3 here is CASSEYQGNTDTQYF. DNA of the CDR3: TGTGCCAGCAGTGAATACCAGGGGAACACAGATACGCAGTATTTT.

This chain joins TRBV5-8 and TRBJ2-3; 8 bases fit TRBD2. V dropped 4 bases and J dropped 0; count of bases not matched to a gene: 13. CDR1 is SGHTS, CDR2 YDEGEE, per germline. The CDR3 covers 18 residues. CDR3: CASSGGTRGSPSTDTQYF. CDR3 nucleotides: TGTGCCAGCAGCGGTGGGACTAGAGGGAGCCCTAGCACAGATACGCAGTATTTT.